These 17 T cell receptor beta chains came from one sample sequenced in a study of T-cell reconstitution after alpha-beta-depleted transplantation in children. Construction of the TCRbeta library involved unique molecular identifiers. TCRdb ran MiXCR on the PCR reads and lists one entry per CDR3 protein. The table lists 440,000 or so distinct CDR3 sequences, about a tenth of them singletons. The specimen comprised PBMCs from the stem cell graft donor, sampled from the stem cell graft. These receptors were obtained from a human donor who donated a stem cell graft to a child with acute myeloid leukemia.

This clonotype was counted between two and nine times. The chain couples TRBV11-2 to TRBJ1-1; 7 bases agree with TRBD1. CDR1 is SGHAT, CDR2 FQNNGV, per germline. Trimming took 3 bases from V and 5 from J; bases not matched to a gene: 6. The CDR3 consists of 14 residues. The CDR3 here is CASSFSTGLTEAFF. In nucleotides, the CDR3 is TGTGCCAGCAGCTTTTCGACAGGGTTGACTGAAGCTTTCTTT.

The chain recombines TRBV7-2 with TRBJ2-3; 7 bases line up with TRBD2. V shed 4 bases, J shed 3 bases, and the junction held 4 bases outside the gene matches. Per the germline V gene, CDR1 is SGHTA and CDR2 is FQGNSA. The CDR3 sequence is 14 residues long. The CDR3 reads CASSSWTSTDTQYF. CDR3 bases: TGTGCCAGCAGCTCCTGGACTAGTACAGATACGCAGTATTTT.

This clonotype was found a few times. This chain connects TRBV5-1 to TRBJ1-1; a possible D gene is TRBD1 (6 bases). The length of the CDR3 is 14 residues. Trimming took 2 bases from V and 3 from J, leaving 11 bases between them. Germline values: CDR1 SGHRS, CDR2 YFSETQ. DNA for the CDR3: TGCGCCAGCAGCTTTGCGGGGGCGGACACTGAAGCTTTCTTT. This translates into CASSFAGADTEAFF.

This clonotype was seen a few times. The rearrangement uses TRBV20-1 and TRBJ2-1, with D perhaps matching TRBD1 or TRBD2 (5 bases each). Germline V gives CDR1 DFQATT, CDR2 SNEGSKA (reference sequence). The V end lost 3 bases, the J end lost 8 bases, and 14 bases lay between the germline ends. The CDR3 totals 13 residues. The CDR3 reads CSARGTHLDEQFF. DNA for the CDR3: TGCAGTGCTAGGGGGACCCATTTGGATGAGCAGTTCTTC.

V gene TRBV29-1 combines with J gene TRBJ1-4; D is perhaps TRBD1 (5 bases). Germline loops: CDR1 SQVTM, CDR2 ANQGSEA. The germline V and J ends were trimmed by 6 bases and 8 bases, with 22 bases remaining between them. The CDR3 sequence is 15 residues long. This CDR3 reads CSVGPLGAVGEKLFF. The CDR3 nucleotides are TGCAGCGTAGGCCCACTCGGGGCAGTTGGAGAAAAACTGTTTTTT.

The chain couples TRBV20-1 to TRBJ2-7, with 16 bases matching TRBD2. This CDR3 region has 17 residues. Germline V gives CDR1 DFQATT, CDR2 SNEGSKA (reference sequence). J was trimmed by 1 base and V by 6 bases; bases with no gene match: 9. Here the CDR3 DNA reads TGCAGTGCGGAGGGAGGGGGACTAGCGGGAGGGTCCTACGAGCAGTACTTC. This translates into CSAEGGGLAGGSYEQYF.

The chain joins TRBV5-1 to TRBJ2-3, with unresolved D. Trimming removed 1 base from V and 0 bases from J, with 9 bases in between. The CDR3 runs to 15 residues. The V gene's germline CDR1 is SGHRS and CDR2 YFSETQ. The CDR3, as DNA: TGCGCCAGCAGCTTGCGTCTGCCTAGCACAGATACGCAGTATTTT. Translated, it gives CASSLRLPSTDTQYF.

This clonotype has only a few counts. V and J are TRBV7-8 and TRBJ2-2, with a tentative D call TRBD1 (6 bases). The V gene's germline CDR1 is SGHVS and CDR2 FQNEAQ. V was shortened by 4 bases and J by 3 bases, with 24 bases between the two germline ends. The CDR3 covers 19 residues. The CDR3 is CASSSRWTGTSKHTGELFF. CDR3 coding DNA: TGTGCCAGCAGCTCAAGGTGGACCGGGACAAGTAAACACACCGGGGAGCTGTTTTTT.

There are a few counts of this clonotype. This sequence joins TRBV27 and TRBJ1-1; no definite D call. V lost 1 base and J lost 0, with 12 bases in between. The germline V gene has CDR1 MNHEY and CDR2 SMNVEV (reference sequence). The CDR3 is 16 residues long. The CDR3 reads CASSLLGAGMNTEAFF. In DNA, the CDR3 is TGTGCCAGCAGTTTATTGGGAGCAGGCATGAACACTGAAGCTTTCTTT.

Many counts were recorded for this clonotype. V is TRBV5-5 and J is TRBJ2-5; 7 bases are shared with TRBD1. Germline assignment: CDR1 SGHKS and CDR2 YYEKEE (reference sequence). This CDR3 comprises 16 residues. With V trimmed by 3 bases and J by 2 bases, 10 bases remained unmatched. The CDR3 nucleotides are TGTGCCAGCAGCTCCCGACAGGGTGCACCGCAAGAGACCCAGTACTTC. Protein product: CASSSRQGAPQETQYF.

V usage is TRBV19 and J usage is TRBJ1-6; tentatively, D is TRBD1 (5 bases). The germline V gene encodes CDR1 LNHDA and CDR2 SQIVND (reference sequence). Trimming removed 3 bases from V and 7 bases from J, with 19 bases in between. This CDR3 has 17 amino acids. The CDR3 DNA reads as TGTGCCAGTAGTATTGCGGGGAAGCTGGGGCTCAATTCACCCCTCCACTTT. Protein sequence: CASSIAGKLGLNSPLHF.

This clonotype appeared a few times. V and J are TRBV5-1 and TRBJ2-2; 10 nucleotides match TRBD2. The CDR3 runs 16 residues. The V and J ends lost 2 bases and 4 bases, in that order; junction bases with no gene match: 5. Germline V CDR1 and CDR2: SGHRS, YFSETQ. The CDR3, as DNA: TGCGCCAGCAGCTTACTAGCGGGATCGGTCACCGGGGAGCTGTTTTTT. It translates to CASSLLAGSVTGELFF.

The J gene is TRBJ2-3, the V gene TRBV5-1; D gene uncertain. The CDR3 has 15 residues. V lost 1 base to trimming and J lost 0 bases, with 9 bases between them. Germline V gene sequence: CDR1 SGHRS, CDR2 YFSETQ. CDR3 DNA: TGCGCCAGCAGCTTGTCTCGCCCTAGCACAGATACGCAGTATTTT. It encodes CASSLSRPSTDTQYF.

This clonotype was found a few times. The rearrangement uses TRBV24-1 and TRBJ1-5; possibly TRBD1 for D (5 bases). The CDR3 sequence is 18 residues long. V lost 2 bases and J 0 bases, leaving 16 bases between the germline ends. From germline, CDR1 is KGHDR and CDR2 SFDVKD. The CDR3 DNA sequence: TGTGCCACCAGTGATTCGCACCGGGACGCCTATAGCAATCAGCCCCAGCATTTT. Amino acid sequence: CATSDSHRDAYSNQPQHF.

This chain connects TRBV9 to TRBJ2-2; 8 positions match TRBD1. The CDR3 is 16 residues long. The ends lost 3 bases at V and 6 bases at J; junction bases unmatched: 10. Germline CDR1 reads SGDLS; CDR2 reads YYNGEE. The CDR3 spells CASSASPGQDPGELFF. The DNA of the CDR3 is TGTGCCAGCAGCGCCTCGCCGGGACAGGATCCCGGGGAGCTGTTTTTT.

Only a few counts were recorded for this clonotype. The rearrangement joins TRBV7-8 to TRBJ2-5, with 9 positions matching TRBD1. This CDR3 spans 19 amino acids. CDR1 and CDR2 (germline): SGHVS, FQNEAQ. V lost 6 bases to trimming and J lost 0 bases; unmatched junction nucleotides: 17. CDR3 nucleotide sequence: TGTGCCAGCAGAAACACATCACCGGGACAGGGTTTTTACCAAGAGACCCAGTACTTC. This codes for CASRNTSPGQGFYQETQYF.

The gene calls are TRBV5-1 and TRBJ2-5; 7 nucleotides line up with TRBD2. This CDR3 contains 15 residues. Germline V gives CDR1 SGHRS, CDR2 YFSETQ. The ends lost 3 bases at V and 1 base at J; junction bases unmatched: 6. The CDR3 DNA follows: TGCGCCAGCAGCTGGGCGCCGGGGGGCCAAGAGACCCAGTACTTC. Translating gives CASSWAPGGQETQYF.